The rows below give T cell receptor beta chains drawn from one sample of a study of T cell responses to AZD1222 COVID-19 vaccine. TCRdb's copy holds only in-frame clones and misses some; the assay was immunoSEQ multiplex PCR. The top ten hold 15% to 20% of the sample, which has more than 70,000 clones, 80% to 90% seen once. Sequences were derived from peripheral blood, sampled on day 0 of AZD1222 vaccination. The receptors were gathered from an adult in good health. The CDR3 runs from the conserved cysteine through the conserved F or W. The D gene is left open where the match is weak. Not all rows give a size; the values are once, few, many and, for expanded clones, a class.

clone size	V gene	D gene	J gene	CDR3 DNA	CDR3 protein
NA	TRBV29-1	NA	TRBJ2-2	TGCAGCCCAACCCATAGGGGGACGAACACCGGGGAGCTGTTTTTT	CSPTHRGTNTGELFF
NA	TRBV2	TRBD1	TRBJ2-7	TGTGCCAGCACCCCCGGGACAGGGAATCGCGAGCAGTACTTC	CASTPGTGNREQYF
few	TRBV20-1	NA	TRBJ1-2	TGCACACCGGGGGCCTATGGCTACACCTTC	CTPGAYGYTF
NA	TRBV11-2	NA	TRBJ2-2	TGTGCCAGCAGCTTAGACGCCTTAGCGGTCACCGGGGAGCTGTTTTTT	CASSLDALAVTGELFF
NA	TRBV19	TRBD2	TRBJ2-3	TGTGCCAGTAGTATAGATGGTAGCGGGCAGGATACGCAGTATTTT	CASSIDGSGQDTQYF
NA	TRBV5-6	NA	TRBJ2-1	TGTGCCAGCAAAACACCCTACAATGAGCAGTTCTTC	CASKTPYNEQFF
NA	TRBV30	NA	TRBJ1-2	TGTGCCTGGGCGGATGGCTACACCTTC	CAWADGYTF
NA	TRBV10-3	NA	TRBJ1-6	TGTGCCATCATCAGCGAGGTGGAAGAGGGTTCACCCCTCCACTTT	CAIISEVEEGSPLHF
NA	TRBV5-8	TRBD1	TRBJ1-5	TGTGCCAGCAGCCCCGGACAGGGAGGAAATCAGCCCCAGCATTTT	CASSPGQGGNQPQHF
once	TRBV11-2	TRBD2	TRBJ2-2	TGTGCCAGCAGCTTAGTAGCGGGGGGCGGGGAGCTGTTTTTT	CASSLVAGGGELFF
few	TRBV3-1/TRBV3-2	NA	TRBJ2-3	TGTGCCAGCAGCCGAACGAACATCGATACGCAGTATTTT	CASSRTNIDTQYF
once	TRBV29-1	NA	TRBJ2-7	TGCAGCGTTAAGGGTCCGGGAGATTACGCTTTGGGCTTC	CSVKGPGDYALGF
NA	TRBV20-1	NA	TRBJ1-1	TGCAGTGCTAGTATTTTAGGCAGGCTGAACACTGAAGCTTTCTTT	CSASILGRLNTEAFF
NA	TRBV19	NA	TRBJ1-2	TGTGCCAGTAGTAGTCCGGTGAGCGGCTACACCTTC	CASSSPVSGYTF
NA	TRBV7-8	TRBD1	TRBJ2-3	TGTGCCAGCAGCTTATCGACAGGGGGCACAGATACGCAGTATTTT	CASSLSTGGTDTQYF
once	TRBV18	TRBD1	TRBJ2-7	TGTGCCAGCTCACCCCCACAGGGGGCCTACGAGCAGTACTTC	CASSPPQGAYEQYF
once	TRBV7-2	TRBD2	TRBJ2-3	TGTGCCAGCAGCTTAGCGATCGGCGGGGGGACAGATACGCAGTATTTT	CASSLAIGGGTDTQYF
NA	TRBV3-1/TRBV3-2	TRBD1	TRBJ1-1	TGTGCCAGCAGCCAGGCACGGACAGGGCTTTCCTCTACTGAAGCTTTCTTT	CASSQARTGLSSTEAFF
NA	TRBV2	TRBD1	TRBJ1-6	TGTGCCAGCAGTGATAGGGACAGGGGGAATTCACCCCTCCACTTT	CASSDRDRGNSPLHF
NA	TRBV28	NA	TRBJ1-6	TGTGCCACTTATTATTTAGCCCTCCACTTT	CATYYLALHF
NA	TRBV19	NA	TRBJ1-4	TGTGCCAGTAGTAGAGCGGGACATCCGAAAGTTAATGAAAAACTGTTTTTT	CASSRAGHPKVNEKLFF
NA	TRBV24-1	TRBD1	TRBJ2-2	TGTGCCACCAGTGATCCCGGACAGGGGAGTGCTGCTACCGGGGAGCTGTTTTTT	CATSDPGQGSAATGELFF
NA	TRBV20-1	TRBD2	TRBJ2-5	TGCAGTGCTAGTGATTCGAGCGGGAGGGCCCGGGTGGAGGAGACCCAGTACTTC	CSASDSSGRARVEETQYF
once	TRBV9	NA	TRBJ1-3	TGTGCCAGCAGCGTCTCGTCGGCCTCTGGAAACACCATATATTTT	CASSVSSASGNTIYF
NA	TRBV2	NA	TRBJ2-7	TGTGCCAGCAGTGAGTTTAAGGGGCCCTACGAGCAGTACTTC	CASSEFKGPYEQYF
NA	TRBV2	TRBD1	TRBJ1-6	TGTGCCAGCAGTGACGCGGGACAGGGTTTAGGGAATTCACCCCTCCACTTT	CASSDAGQGLGNSPLHF
NA	TRBV5-1	TRBD1	TRBJ1-1	TGCGCCAGCAGCAGGGACAGGAACACTGAAGCTTTCTTT	CASSRDRNTEAFF
few	TRBV4-2	NA	TRBJ2-1	TGTGCCAGCAGCCAAGATGAATCTAGCGCCACCTACAATGAGCAGTTCTTC	CASSQDESSATYNEQFF
NA	TRBV5-1	TRBD1	TRBJ1-2	TGCGCCAGCAGCGTGGGCGGGACAGGGGGTAGCTATGGCTACACCTTC	CASSVGGTGGSYGYTF
NA	TRBV25-1	NA	TRBJ1-3	TGTGCCAGCAGTGGGGGCCGCTCTGGAAACACCATATATTTT	CASSGGRSGNTIYF
once	TRBV5-5	TRBD1	TRBJ1-2	TGTGCCAGCAGCGGAGGACAGGGGAACTTCTATGGCTACACCTTC	CASSGGQGNFYGYTF
NA	TRBV2	NA	TRBJ2-7	TGTGCCAGCAGTGGACTAGGGGGCGAGCAGTACTTC	CASSGLGGEQYF
NA	TRBV10-3	TRBD1	TRBJ1-2	TGTGCCATCAGTGAGTCGGGACAGGGGAAGACTAACTATGGCTACACCTTC	CAISESGQGKTNYGYTF
NA	TRBV6-5	TRBD1	TRBJ2-1	TGTGCCACTCGGACAGGGGGTATTGAGCAGTTCTTC	CATRTGGIEQFF
NA	TRBV5-1	TRBD1	TRBJ2-2	TGCGCCAGCAGCCCGCGGACAGGGGGAGCCATTACAGGGGAGCTGTTTTTT	CASSPRTGGAITGELFF
NA	TRBV2	NA	TRBJ1-6	TGTGCCAGCAGTCTGTACAAAGAGTCACCCCTCCACTTT	CASSLYKESPLHF
NA	TRBV7-8	TRBD1	TRBJ1-1	TGTGCCAGCAGCTCGCCCAGCGGGACAGAGAACACTGAAGCTTTCTTT	CASSSPSGTENTEAFF
NA	TRBV30	NA	TRBJ1-2	TGTGCCTGGAACAGAGGCGGAGGGGACTATGGCTACACCTTC	CAWNRGGGDYGYTF
medium-sized	TRBV5-1	TRBD1	TRBJ1-4	TGCGCCAGCAGCATGGCGGGACAGGAAAAACTGTTTTTT	CASSMAGQEKLFF
NA	TRBV11-3	TRBD2	TRBJ2-1	TGTGCCAGCAGCTTTTCACTAGCGGTAAACAATGAGCAGTTCTTC	CASSFSLAVNNEQFF
NA	TRBV2	NA	TRBJ2-3	TGTGCCAGCAGTCTGTGGTTGGCAGATACGCAGTATTTT	CASSLWLADTQYF
NA	TRBV5-4	NA	TRBJ1-1	TGTGCCAGCACCCTACTACAAGGGCCAATCACTGAAGCTTTCTTT	CASTLLQGPITEAFF
NA	TRBV7-9	TRBD1	TRBJ1-5	TGTGCCAGCAGCTCCAATCCAGGGGGTAATCAGCCCCAGCATTTT	CASSSNPGGNQPQHF
NA	TRBV30	NA	TRBJ2-6	TGTGCCTGGAATTCAGGCGCGGTCAACGTCCTGACTTTC	CAWNSGAVNVLTF
NA	TRBV11-2	NA	TRBJ2-3	TGTGCCAGCAGCATATTGGGACGACACGGCACAGATACGCAGTATTTT	CASSILGRHGTDTQYF
NA	TRBV4-1	NA	TRBJ2-3	TGCGCCAGCAGCCAGAACACAGATACGCAGTATTTT	CASSQNTDTQYF
NA	TRBV5-1	NA	TRBJ2-5	TGCGCCAGCAGCTTTGGTTTAGACCAAGAGACCCAGTACTTC	CASSFGLDQETQYF
few	TRBV9	TRBD2	TRBJ2-1	TGTGCCAGCAGCGCCCGACTAGCGGGAGGGGGGCATGAGCAGTTCTTC	CASSARLAGGGHEQFF
NA	TRBV7-2	TRBD2	TRBJ2-2	TGTGCCAGCAGCTTGGAACGACTAGCGGAGAACACCGGGGAGCTGTTTTTT	CASSLERLAENTGELFF